This T cell receptor (beta chain) emerged from a study of cytomegalovirus exposure and HLA in healthy donors. Background on the study: Most genotyped donors, about four fifths of some 400, had Caucasian-associated genetic ancestry.

The junction had 10 bases not matched to a gene; V was cut back by 4 bases and J by 5 bases. Looked up from germline, CDR1 is SGHNT and CDR2 is YENEEA. There are 17 residues in the CDR3. This PCR relied on a set of 60 Vbeta primers and 13 Jbeta primers. Authors' data handling: An analysis that came later counted roughly 87 million unique TCR beta chains, 10 million to 12 million shared. The protocol was immunoSEQ multiplex PCR, while the TCRdb copy is restricted to in-frame clones and leaves out a portion. V and J calls and clone size come straight from that table; D and trimming were deduced from the DNA. The sample has approximately 210,000 clones; 60% to 80% are singletons.

The sequencing input was PBMCs. J is TRBJ2-1 and V is TRBV11-3; 11 positions agree with TRBD2. The source of this sequence is a male donor in good health and CMV-seronegative. CDR3 region: CASSSSGGSSRDNEQFF. As DNA, the CDR3 is TGTGCCAGCAGCTCTAGCGGGGGGTCCTCTCGGGACAATGAGCAGTTCTTC.